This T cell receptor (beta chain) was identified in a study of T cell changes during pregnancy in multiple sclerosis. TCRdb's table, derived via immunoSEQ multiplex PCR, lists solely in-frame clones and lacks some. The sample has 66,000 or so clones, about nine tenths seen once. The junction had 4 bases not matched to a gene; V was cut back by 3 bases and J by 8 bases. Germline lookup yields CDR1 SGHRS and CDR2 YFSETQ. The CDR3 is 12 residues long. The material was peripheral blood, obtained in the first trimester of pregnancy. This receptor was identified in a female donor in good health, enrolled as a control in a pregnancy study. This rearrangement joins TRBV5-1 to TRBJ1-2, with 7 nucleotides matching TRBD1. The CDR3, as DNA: TGCGCCAGCAGCTATACAGGGGACGGCTACACCTTC. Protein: CASSYTGDGYTF.